The rows below give T cell receptor beta chains drawn from one sample of a study of long-term antiretroviral therapy in people with HIV. Some clones are missing from TCRdb's copy, which holds only in-frame ones; the method was immunoSEQ multiplex PCR. Among tens of thousands of clones listed, about four fifths were seen once. The specimen comprised unsorted PBMCs, sampled 2.4 to 2.5 years after starting antiretroviral therapy. The origin of the receptors is a man between 35 and 55 years old with HIV. CDR3s include the opening cysteine and the closing phenylalanine or tryptophan. The D gene is left open where the match is weak. Clone size appears in some rows only: once, few, many, or a class for an expanded clone.

clone_size	v_call	j_call	d_call	cdr3_aa	cdr3_nt
once	TRBV18	TRBJ2-3	NA	CASSPWGLPLDTQYF	TGTGCCAGCTCACCGTGGGGACTGCCCTTGGATACGCAGTATTTT
NA	TRBV6-5	TRBJ1-5	NA	CASSGTPNQPQHF	TGTGCCAGCAGTGGGACACCCAATCAGCCCCAGCATTTT
NA	TRBV7-3	TRBJ2-1	NA	CASSPTNTAYNEQFF	TGTGCCAGCAGCCCGACTAACACGGCCTACAATGAGCAGTTCTTC
NA	TRBV9	TRBJ2-7	TRBD2	CASSASSGSVYEQYF	TGTGCCAGCAGCGCATCTAGCGGGAGTGTTTACGAGCAGTACTTC
once	TRBV29-1	TRBJ2-5	NA	CSVDFDHGEQETQYF	TGCAGCGTTGATTTCGACCACGGAGAACAAGAGACCCAGTACTTC
NA	TRBV7-2	TRBJ2-7	NA	CASSSEYAGYF	TGTGCCAGCAGCTCCGAGTATGCAGGGTACTTC
NA	TRBV19	TRBJ1-2	TRBD1	CASSILDPSDRGGGYTF	TGTGCCAGTAGTATTCTAGATCCTTCGGACAGGGGTGGCGGCTACACCTTC
NA	TRBV7-2	TRBJ2-5	NA	CASSWGRSQETQYF	TGTGCCAGCAGCTGGGGACGGAGCCAAGAGACCCAGTACTTC
NA	TRBV5-4	TRBJ2-1	NA	CASSPNYNEQFF	TGTGCCAGCAGCCCTAACTACAATGAGCAGTTCTTC
NA	TRBV5-5	TRBJ1-4	NA	CASSLMEGMGEEKLFF	TGTGCCAGCAGCTTGATGGAGGGAATGGGAGAGGAAAAACTGTTTTTT
NA	TRBV5-6	TRBJ1-1	NA	CASSFDSISTEAFF	TGTGCCAGCAGCTTTGACAGTATTTCCACTGAAGCTTTCTTT
NA	TRBV4-1	TRBJ1-1	TRBD1	CASSQDPRYRGSATEAFF	TGCGCCAGCAGCCAAGATCCCCGTTACAGGGGCTCCGCCACTGAAGCTTTCTTT
few	TRBV27	TRBJ1-5	TRBD1	CASSPRGPDQPQHF	TGTGCCAGCAGCCCCAGGGGGCCCGATCAGCCCCAGCATTTT